Listed below are T cell receptor beta chains from one sample, sequenced in a study of shared clonotypes between healthy human individuals. The table came from immunoSEQ multiplex PCR; TCRdb's copy has only in-frame clones and leaves some out. The sample contains about 2.3 million clones, 80% to 95% of which appear only once. Material for sequencing was naive CD4+ T cells from PBMCs. The receptors were sampled from a man between 18 and 29 years old in good health. Some clones in this sample may be carry-over from other donors' samples. CDR3s include the opening cysteine and the closing phenylalanine or tryptophan. D genes are given only for firm matches. Size is omitted from some rows. Given values are once, few, many or a class for expanded clones.

clone_size: .
cdr3_length: 16
v_call: TRBV5-8
d_call: TRBD1
j_call: TRBJ2-7
cdr3_nt: TGTGCCAGCAGCTTGGGAACCGGGACAGCTTCCTACGAGCAGTACTTC
cdr3_aa: CASSLGTGTASYEQYF

clone_size: .
cdr3_length: 15
v_call: TRBV18
d_call: TRBD1
j_call: TRBJ2-5
cdr3_nt: TGTGCCAGCTCAGCAGGGACAGGGGCATCAGAGACCCAGTACTTC
cdr3_aa: CASSAGTGASETQYF

clone_size: few
cdr3_length: 15
v_call: TRBV15
d_call: .
j_call: TRBJ1-4
cdr3_nt: TGTGCCACCAGCAGAGAGAGGGGGACTAATGAAAAACTGTTTTTT
cdr3_aa: CATSRERGTNEKLFF

clone_size: .
cdr3_length: 14
v_call: TRBV5-6
d_call: TRBD2
j_call: TRBJ2-7
cdr3_nt: TGTGCCAGCAGCCCCTCGGGGAGGGCACCCGAGCAGTACTTC
cdr3_aa: CASSPSGRAPEQYF

clone_size: .
cdr3_length: 15
v_call: TRBV28
d_call: TRBD1
j_call: TRBJ1-5
cdr3_nt: TGTGCCAGCAGTTCGACAGGGTGGGGAGATCAGCCCCAGCATTTT
cdr3_aa: CASSSTGWGDQPQHF

clone_size: .
cdr3_length: 17
v_call: TRBV15
d_call: TRBD1
j_call: TRBJ2-4
cdr3_nt: TGTGCCACCAGACATGGGGACAGCTTAATAGCCAAAAACATTCAGTACTTC
cdr3_aa: CATRHGDSLIAKNIQYF

clone_size: once
cdr3_length: 16
v_call: TRBV2
d_call: TRBD1
j_call: TRBJ1-4
cdr3_nt: TGTGCCAGCAGTAAAACCCTCGGACAGGGGAATGAAAAACTGTTTTTT
cdr3_aa: CASSKTLGQGNEKLFF

clone_size: .
cdr3_length: 19
v_call: TRBV28
d_call: TRBD1
j_call: TRBJ2-4
cdr3_nt: TGTGCCAGCAGTTTACGCCTCCGAGGACAGGAGGTAGCCAAAAACATTCAGTACTTC
cdr3_aa: CASSLRLRGQEVAKNIQYF

clone_size: .
cdr3_length: 15
v_call: TRBV29-1
d_call: TRBD1
j_call: TRBJ1-1
cdr3_nt: TGCAGCGTCACTGGGACAGCGCGTCGAGGCTTCGAAGCTTTCTTT
cdr3_aa: CSVTGTARRGFEAFF

clone_size: .
cdr3_length: 15
v_call: TRBV6-6
d_call: .
j_call: TRBJ1-3
cdr3_nt: TGTGCCAGCAGTCACTCCCGCGAATCTGGAAACACCATATATTTT
cdr3_aa: CASSHSRESGNTIYF

clone_size: .
cdr3_length: 11
v_call: TRBV28
d_call: .
j_call: TRBJ1-1
cdr3_nt: TGTGCCAGCAGTTTGGGATATGAAGCTTTCTTT
cdr3_aa: CASSLGYEAFF

clone_size: .
cdr3_length: 13
v_call: TRBV30
d_call: .
j_call: TRBJ2-7
cdr3_nt: TGTGCCTCCAGTCGGGAGCCCTCCTACGAGCAGTACTTC
cdr3_aa: CASSREPSYEQYF

clone_size: .
cdr3_length: 12
v_call: TRBV6-5
d_call: .
j_call: TRBJ1-2
cdr3_nt: TGTGCCAGCAGTTACGGGTCCTATGGCTACACCTTC
cdr3_aa: CASSYGSYGYTF

clone_size: .
cdr3_length: 15
v_call: TRBV19
d_call: .
j_call: TRBJ2-3
cdr3_nt: TGTGCCAGTAGTATCGAGAGGGCCAGCACAGATACGCAGTATTTT
cdr3_aa: CASSIERASTDTQYF

clone_size: .
cdr3_length: 14
v_call: TRBV5-1
d_call: TRBD1
j_call: TRBJ2-2
cdr3_nt: TGCGCCACCCAGACAGGGGACAACACCGGGGAGCTGTTTTTT
cdr3_aa: CATQTGDNTGELFF

clone_size: .
cdr3_length: 12
v_call: TRBV11-2
d_call: .
j_call: TRBJ2-1
cdr3_nt: TGTGCCAGCAGCCGGACAGTTAATGAGCAGTTCTTC
cdr3_aa: CASSRTVNEQFF

clone_size: .
cdr3_length: 15
v_call: TRBV5-1
d_call: TRBD2
j_call: TRBJ2-3
cdr3_nt: TGCGCCAGCAGCCCCCGGGACTACCGCACAGATACGCAGTATTTT
cdr3_aa: CASSPRDYRTDTQYF

clone_size: .
cdr3_length: 12
v_call: TRBV10-3
d_call: .
j_call: TRBJ1-1
cdr3_nt: TGTGCCATCCAGGGTACGGGCACTGAAGCTTTCTTT
cdr3_aa: CAIQGTGTEAFF

clone_size: .
cdr3_length: 13
v_call: TRBV10-3
d_call: .
j_call: TRBJ2-1
cdr3_nt: TGTGCCATCAGTGAGTCGACGACCAACGACCGATTCTTC
cdr3_aa: CAISESTTNDRFF

clone_size: .
cdr3_length: 11
v_call: TRBV6-1
d_call: .
j_call: TRBJ2-5
cdr3_nt: TGTGCCAGCAGTAATAGGGAGACCCAGTACTTC
cdr3_aa: CASSNRETQYF

clone_size: .
cdr3_length: 14
v_call: TRBV6-1
d_call: .
j_call: TRBJ1-4
cdr3_nt: TGTGCCAGCAGTGAAACTCCCAAAAATGAAAAACTGTTTTTT
cdr3_aa: CASSETPKNEKLFF

clone_size: .
cdr3_length: 12
v_call: TRBV7-6
d_call: .
j_call: TRBJ2-1
cdr3_nt: TGTGCCAGCAGCCCCCTTGGAAATGAGCAGTTCTTC
cdr3_aa: CASSPLGNEQFF

clone_size: .
cdr3_length: 14
v_call: TRBV30
d_call: .
j_call: TRBJ2-5
cdr3_nt: TGTGCCTGGAGTAAGGCTTCCCGCCCAGAGACCCAGTACTTC
cdr3_aa: CAWSKASRPETQYF

clone_size: .
cdr3_length: 13
v_call: TRBV6-5
d_call: .
j_call: TRBJ2-3
cdr3_nt: TGTGCCAGCAGCCTAGACAGCACAGATACGCAGTATTTT
cdr3_aa: CASSLDSTDTQYF

clone_size: .
cdr3_length: 16
v_call: TRBV28
d_call: TRBD2
j_call: TRBJ2-5
cdr3_nt: TGTGCCAGCAGTGCTCCGACTAGCGGGAGTTTAGAGACCCAGTACTTC
cdr3_aa: CASSAPTSGSLETQYF

clone_size: .
cdr3_length: 16
v_call: TRBV5-1
d_call: TRBD1
j_call: TRBJ1-1
cdr3_nt: TGCGCCAGCAGCTTAACCGGGACAGGCCTGAACACTGAAGCTTTCTTT
cdr3_aa: CASSLTGTGLNTEAFF

clone_size: .
cdr3_length: 15
v_call: TRBV6-1
d_call: .
j_call: TRBJ2-3
cdr3_nt: TGTGCCAGCAGTAGACAGTTAAAGGGGCCAGATACGCAGTATTTT
cdr3_aa: CASSRQLKGPDTQYF

clone_size: .
cdr3_length: 14
v_call: TRBV6-5
d_call: TRBD1
j_call: TRBJ2-7
cdr3_nt: TGTGCCAGCAATAAACAGGGGCAGACCTACGAGCAGTACTTC
cdr3_aa: CASNKQGQTYEQYF

clone_size: once
cdr3_length: 19
v_call: TRBV2
d_call: .
j_call: TRBJ2-3
cdr3_nt: TGTGCCAGCACCAGGTCCTCAGGGCAGCCATTCGTAAGCACAGATACGCAGTATTTT
cdr3_aa: CASTRSSGQPFVSTDTQYF

clone_size: .
cdr3_length: 15
v_call: TRBV2
d_call: .
j_call: TRBJ2-4
cdr3_nt: TGTGCCAGCACGTCAGTTAAGAGAGCCAAAAACATTCAGTACTTC
cdr3_aa: CASTSVKRAKNIQYF

clone_size: .
cdr3_length: 12
v_call: TRBV11-1
d_call: .
j_call: TRBJ1-2
cdr3_nt: TGTGCCAGCAGCACCCTTGGTTATGGCTACACCTTC
cdr3_aa: CASSTLGYGYTF

clone_size: few
cdr3_length: 11
v_call: TRBV20-1
d_call: TRBD1
j_call: TRBJ2-1
cdr3_nt: TGCAGTGCTAGAGAACAGGGGGGGCAGTTCTTC
cdr3_aa: CSAREQGGQFF

clone_size: .
cdr3_length: 16
v_call: TRBV5-5
d_call: .
j_call: TRBJ2-1
cdr3_nt: TGTGCCAGCAGCACCTCGGGACTTAGCTCCTACAATGAGCAGTTCTTC
cdr3_aa: CASSTSGLSSYNEQFF

clone_size: .
cdr3_length: 16
v_call: TRBV18
d_call: TRBD1
j_call: TRBJ2-1
cdr3_nt: TGTGCCAGCTCACCAACCACAGGGGGAGGTTACAATGAGCAGTTCTTC
cdr3_aa: CASSPTTGGGYNEQFF

clone_size: .
cdr3_length: 12
v_call: TRBV29-1
d_call: .
j_call: TRBJ2-7
cdr3_nt: TGCAGCGTTGAAACGGTGCTAGACGAGCAGTACTTC
cdr3_aa: CSVETVLDEQYF

clone_size: .
cdr3_length: 15
v_call: TRBV4-2
d_call: .
j_call: TRBJ2-2
cdr3_nt: TGTGCCAGCAGCGAAAGTGTGACGAACACCGGGGAGCTGTTTTTT
cdr3_aa: CASSESVTNTGELFF

clone_size: once
cdr3_length: 17
v_call: TRBV5-4
d_call: .
j_call: TRBJ2-6
cdr3_nt: TGTGCCAGCAGCGTGAAGGGACGGCCCTCTGGGGCCAACGTCCTGACTTTC
cdr3_aa: CASSVKGRPSGANVLTF

clone_size: once
cdr3_length: 19
v_call: TRBV5-1
d_call: .
j_call: TRBJ1-3
cdr3_nt: TGCGCCAGCAGCTTGGTGCCTCCGGGCGAAGAATTCGGCGGAAACACCATATATTTT
cdr3_aa: CASSLVPPGEEFGGNTIYF

clone_size: once
cdr3_length: 13
v_call: TRBV30
d_call: .
j_call: TRBJ2-7
cdr3_nt: TGTGCCTGGAGTCCAGGGGAGGACTACGAGCAGTACTTC
cdr3_aa: CAWSPGEDYEQYF

clone_size: .
cdr3_length: 15
v_call: TRBV10-2
d_call: TRBD2
j_call: TRBJ2-5
cdr3_nt: TGCGCCAGCAGGGTAGCGGGAGGGCCGGGAGAGACCCAGTACTTC
cdr3_aa: CASRVAGGPGETQYF

clone_size: .
cdr3_length: 13
v_call: TRBV15
d_call: .
j_call: TRBJ1-4
cdr3_nt: TGTGCCACCAGCAGAGAGGCCGATGAAAAACTGTTTTTT
cdr3_aa: CATSREADEKLFF

clone_size: once
cdr3_length: 15
v_call: TRBV28
d_call: TRBD1
j_call: TRBJ1-1
cdr3_nt: TGTGCCAGCAGTTTTGGGGACAGAGTAAACACTGAAGCTTTCTTT
cdr3_aa: CASSFGDRVNTEAFF

clone_size: .
cdr3_length: 15
v_call: TRBV5-6
d_call: .
j_call: TRBJ1-2
cdr3_nt: TGTGCCAGCAGCTCTCCGGGCCGAACATCAGGGGGCTACACCTTC
cdr3_aa: CASSSPGRTSGGYTF

clone_size: .
cdr3_length: 16
v_call: TRBV27
d_call: TRBD1
j_call: TRBJ2-4
cdr3_nt: TGTGCCAGCAGTTTTCTGCGCCGGGACAGGAGTATCATTCAGTACTTC
cdr3_aa: CASSFLRRDRSIIQYF